This T cell receptor beta chain was recovered during a study of cytomegalovirus exposure and HLA in healthy donors. Study findings and constraints: Differences between HLA loci emerged in a later analysis of TCR association rates, with DRB1 most and HLA-C fewest. Likely technical artifact: a cluster of highly shared sequence variants.

The V gene lost 6 bases and the J gene lost 3 bases, with 15 bases spanning the gap. Germline V lookup: CDR1 SEHNR, CDR2 FQNEAQ (reference sequence). The CDR3 has 15 residues. In regard to this clone: Its antigen remains unidentified.

Primers included in the PCR were 60 Vbeta and 13 Jbeta primers. Sequenced by immunoSEQ multiplex PCR; TCRdb stores in-frame clones only, minus some. The table includes approximately 140,000 clones, about 81% detected once. This receptor was identified in a woman aged 35 to 49 in good health and CMV-seropositive. This chain joins TRBV7-9 and TRBJ2-1; D gene unclear. The sample comprised PBMCs. The CDR3 is CASSHNTPIYNEQFF. The CDR3 DNA follows: TGTGCCAGCAGTCACAACACCCCGATCTACAATGAGCAGTTCTTC.